Below are 24 T cell receptor beta chains sequenced from a single sample in a study of T cell responses to AZD1222 COVID-19 vaccine. The repertoire was sequenced with immunoSEQ multiplex PCR; TCRdb's copy has only in-frame clones and lacks some. This table holds approximately 100,000 clones, about nine tenths found once. Sequenced here: peripheral blood, sampled on day 0 of AZD1222 vaccination. The receptors were gathered from an adult in good health.

This chain uses TRBV3-1 (or the pseudogene TRBV3-2) with TRBJ1-1; D is perhaps TRBD1 (5 bases). The CDR3 extends over 14 amino acids. The V and J ends lost 2 bases and 4 bases respectively, with 11 bases between them. Per the germline V gene, CDR1 is LGHDT and CDR2 is YNNKEL (reference sequence). The CDR3 DNA follows: TGTGCCAGCAGCCAACCAGGGATGAGCACTGAAGCTTTCTTT. This sequence encodes CASSQPGMSTEAFF.

The chain carries TRBV18 and TRBJ2-1; TRBD1 matches at 8 bases. The CDR3 is 15 residues long. CDR1 and CDR2 from the germline V gene are KGHSH and LQKENI. After removal of 0 bases from V and 3 bases from J, the junction contained 1 base not matched to a gene. The CDR3 region has the DNA TGTGCCAGCTCACCACCGACAGGGGACTACAATGAGCAGTTCTTC. Encoded protein: CASSPPTGDYNEQFF.

The chain is built from TRBV7-6 and TRBJ1-3; no clear D. CDR1 and CDR2 from the germline V gene are SGHVS and FNYEAQ. The CDR3 has 16 amino acids. V lost 3 bases to trimming and J lost 0 bases, with 12 bases between them. The CDR3 coding sequence is TGTGCCAGCAGCTTTGAGCCCCGAAACTCTGGAAACACCATATATTTT. Protein: CASSFEPRNSGNTIYF.

The chain has TRBV4-1 and TRBJ1-1; D may be TRBD1 (5 bases). CDR1 is MGHRA, CDR2 YSYEKL, per germline. The germline V and J ends were trimmed by 2 bases and 0 bases, with 10 bases remaining between them. The CDR3 has 15 residues. The CDR3 bases are TGCGCCAGCAGCCAACCAGGGTGGATGAACACTGAAGCTTTCTTT. Translation gives CASSQPGWMNTEAFF.

The J gene is TRBJ1-2, the V gene TRBV11-2; D is uncertain. The CDR3 runs to 15 residues. The germline V and J ends were trimmed by 0 bases and 3 bases, with 11 bases remaining between them. Germline V gene data show CDR1 as SGHAT and CDR2 as FQNNGV. The CDR3 region has the DNA TGTGCCAGCAGCTTAGATCGGATGTCGGACTATGGCTACACCTTC. Its translation: CASSLDRMSDYGYTF. The full variable domain, with the rest looked up from reference TRBV11-2 and TRBJ1-2, is EAGVAQSPRYKIIEKRQSVAFWCNPISGHATLYWYQQILGQGPKLLIQFQNNGVVDDSQLPKDRFSAERLKGVDSTLKIQPAKLEDSAVYLCASSLDRMSDYGYTFGSGTRLTVV.

The rearrangement uses TRBV2 and TRBJ1-5; no reliable D call. Germline lookup yields CDR1 SNHLY and CDR2 FYNNEI. The CDR3 is 16 residues long. V lost 1 base and J lost 0, with 10 bases in between. The CDR3 region has the DNA TGTGCCAGCAGTGAAGTCACATTATATAGCAATCAGCCCCAGCATTTT. Amino acid sequence: CASSEVTLYSNQPQHF.

This chain joins TRBV14 and TRBJ2-7; a possible D gene is TRBD2 (6 bases). This CDR3 is 16 amino acids long. The ends were cut back, 7 bases at V and 3 bases at J, with 22 bases in the middle. Germline CDR1 is SGHDN and CDR2 is FVKESK. CDR3 sequence reads: CASTSKWGDPHYEQYF. The CDR3 bases are TGTGCCAGCACCTCCAAGTGGGGGGATCCCCACTACGAGCAGTACTTC.

This clone was recorded only once. The chain recombines TRBV6-5 with TRBJ1-5; D not certain. Germline assignment: CDR1 MNHEY and CDR2 SVGAGI. There are 14 residues in the CDR3. Trimming left V 2 bases short and J 7 bases short, with 12 bases between. CDR3 nucleotides: TGTGCCAGCAGTTACGACGGTGGGTACCAGCCCCAGCATTTT. Amino acid sequence: CASSYDGGYQPQHF.

The chain recombines TRBV3-1 (or the pseudogene TRBV3-2) with TRBJ2-3; TRBD2 might be the D (6 bases). Germline V gene sequence: CDR1 LGHDT, CDR2 YNNKEL (reference sequence). This CDR3 has 14 amino acids. The V and J ends lost 0 bases and 3 bases respectively, with 7 bases between them. The CDR3 region is CASSQDRGTDTQYF. CDR3 DNA sequence: TGTGCCAGCAGCCAAGATCGGGGGACAGATACGCAGTATTTT.

This clone was seen once. The genes are TRBV5-6 and TRBJ2-7; 7 bases are shared with TRBD2. This CDR3 region has 13 residues. Germline assignment: CDR1 SGHDT and CDR2 YYEEEE. With 4 bases clipped from V and 3 bases from J, the junction kept 4 bases outside the gene matches. In DNA form, the CDR3 reads TGTGCCAGCAGCATAGGACTAGGCTACGAGCAGTACTTC. Translating gives CASSIGLGYEQYF. Complete variable domain (other parts from reference TRBV5-6 and TRBJ2-7): DAGVTQSPTHLIKTRGQQVTLRCSPKSGHDTVSWYQQALGQGPQFIFQYYEEEERQRGNFPDRFSGHQFPNYSSELNVNALLLGDSALYLCASSIGLGYEQYFGPGTRLTVT.

The CDR3 DNA sequence: TGCGCCAGCAGCTTACGGGAGTCTAATTCACCCCTCCACTTT. Residues: CASSLRESNSPLHF. V gene TRBV5-1 combines with J gene TRBJ1-6; D is unclear. CDR3 length: 14 amino acids. CDR1 and CDR2 (germline): SGHRS, YFSETQ. V gave up 2 bases and J gave up 6 bases, with 9 bases separating them.

The chain combines TRBV27 with TRBJ1-4; D is possibly TRBD1 (6 bases). V lost 8 bases and J lost 10, with 20 bases in between. CDR1 MNHEY and CDR2 SMNVEV come from the germline V gene (reference sequence). The CDR3 sequence is 14 residues long. CDR3 residues: CASSPGTPDIKLFF. The CDR3 DNA reads as TGTGCCAGCTCCCCCGGGACACCTGATATAAAACTGTTTTTT.

The V gene is TRBV6-5, the J gene TRBJ2-1; D might be TRBD1 (6 bases). Germline V gives CDR1 MNHEY, CDR2 SVGAGI. V lost 2 bases and J lost 8, with 13 bases in between. There are 14 residues in the CDR3. CDR3 sequence: CASSYIPGDDEQFF. DNA of the CDR3: TGTGCCAGCAGTTACATTCCAGGGGACGATGAGCAGTTCTTC.

This rearrangement joins TRBV3-1 (or the pseudogene TRBV3-2) to TRBJ2-7; no reliable D call. CDR1 is LGHDT and CDR2 is YNNKEL in the germline V gene (reference sequence). The CDR3 has 13 residues. The ends were cut back, 0 bases at V and 5 bases at J, with 8 bases in the middle. In DNA, the CDR3 is TGTGCCAGCAGCCAAGATTTGATCCACGAGCAGTACTTC. Translated: CASSQDLIHEQYF.

This chain links TRBV20-1 with TRBJ1-5; perhaps TRBD1 as D (6 bases). Germline lookup yields CDR1 DFQATT and CDR2 SNEGSKA (reference sequence). V dropped 6 bases and J dropped 5 bases, with 8 bases sitting between them. The CDR3 has 11 residues. CDR3 protein: CSAGGDQPQHF. CDR3 nucleotides: TGCAGTGCAGGGGGAGATCAGCCCCAGCATTTT.

J is TRBJ2-2 and V is TRBV30, with unresolved D. The CDR3 consists of 13 residues. CDR1 is GTSNPN and CDR2 is SVGIG in the germline V gene (reference sequence). V lost 4 bases and J 4 bases, leaving 10 bases between the germline ends. The CDR3 protein is CAWNIRVTGELFF. The CDR3 DNA reads as TGTGCCTGGAATATTAGGGTCACCGGGGAGCTGTTTTTT.

The chain recombines TRBV19 with TRBJ1-1; tentative D call: TRBD1 (6 bases). This CDR3 region has 12 residues. V lost 9 bases and J 10 bases, leaving 18 bases between the germline ends. CDR1 is LNHDA and CDR2 is SQIVND in the germline V gene (reference sequence). The CDR3 loop is CASLTGLGRAFF. The CDR3 DNA sequence: TGTGCCAGCCTAACAGGGCTGGGACGAGCTTTCTTT.

This sequence joins TRBV2 and TRBJ1-4; tentatively, D is TRBD1 (6 bases). The CDR3 extends over 15 amino acids. CDR1 is SNHLY and CDR2 is FYNNEI in the germline V gene. Deletions cut 6 bases from V and 8 bases from J, with 19 bases between. The CDR3 bases are TGTGCCAGCAGACCACAGGGATCTCCGGGAGAAAAACTGTTTTTT. This sequence encodes CASRPQGSPGEKLFF.

V is TRBV7-8 and J is TRBJ1-4; maybe TRBD1 (5 bases). Germline CDR1 reads SGHVS; CDR2 reads FQNEAQ. The CDR3 covers 11 residues. Trimming shortened V by 2 bases and J by 10 bases, and 5 bases separated the two germline ends. The CDR3 spells CASSLQGKLFF. CDR3 coding DNA: TGTGCCAGCAGCTTACAGGGAAAACTGTTTTTT.

V gene TRBV27 combines with J gene TRBJ2-7, with TRBD1 matching 7 bases. This CDR3 region has 18 residues. CDR1 and CDR2 (germline): MNHEY, SMNVEV (reference sequence). V dropped 5 bases and J dropped 0; count of bases not matched to a gene: 16. CDR3 protein: CASSPITSGGTFSYEQYF. The CDR3 nucleotides read TGTGCCAGCAGTCCAATCACGTCAGGGGGAACCTTCTCCTACGAGCAGTACTTC.

The chain couples TRBV19 to TRBJ2-7; TRBD1 agrees at 8 bases. Looked up from germline, CDR1 is LNHDA and CDR2 is SQIVND (reference sequence). CDR3 length equals 15 residues. The V and J ends lost 7 bases and 0 bases, in that order; junction bases with no gene match: 8. The CDR3 nucleotides are TGTGCCAGTAATATGGGGACAGGACACTCCTACGAGCAGTACTTC. Its protein product is CASNMGTGHSYEQYF.

The CDR3 bases are TGTGCCAGCAGCTCAACTTGGAGGTCGGACACTGAAGCTTTCTTT. Encoded protein: CASSSTWRSDTEAFF. The genes are TRBV11-1 and TRBJ1-1; D gene ambiguous. Deletions cut 4 bases from V and 3 bases from J, with 15 bases between. The CDR3 is 15 amino acids. Germline CDR1 and CDR2: SGHAT and FQDESV (reference sequence).

The sample holds a few counts of this clone. The chain carries TRBV5-1 and TRBJ1-1, with TRBD1 as a possible D gene (6 bases). The CDR3 extends over 14 amino acids. Trimming took off 1 base at V and 6 bases at J, with 13 bases between the two ends. CDR1 and CDR2 (germline): SGHRS, YFSETQ. CDR3 region: CASSLTGRGAEAFF. The CDR3 DNA follows: TGCGCCAGCAGCTTGACAGGGAGAGGAGCTGAAGCTTTCTTT. Together with reference TRBV5-1 and TRBJ1-1, the CDR3 gives the full variable domain: KAGVTQTPRYLIKTRGQQVTLSCSPISGHRSVSWYQQTPGQGLQFLFEYFSETQRNKGNFPGRFSGRQFSNSRSEMNVSTLELGDSALYLCASSLTGRGAEAFFGQGTRLTVV.

The rearrangement joins TRBV30 to TRBJ1-5; D ambiguous. The CDR3 has 16 residues. Trimming took off 2 bases at V and 5 bases at J, with 19 bases between the two ends. Germline lookup yields CDR1 GTSNPN and CDR2 SVGIG (reference sequence). The CDR3, as DNA: TGTGCCTGGAGTCAATATGGTACCGCCCTTCATCAGCCCCAGCATTTT. Amino acids: CAWSQYGTALHQPQHF.